A single sample is the source of the 10 T cell receptor beta chains below, sequenced in a study of T cells in localized non-small cell lung cancer. Measured with immunoSEQ multiplex PCR; TCRdb has only the in-frame clones, and not every one. In the table there are approximately 33,000 clones, approximately 90% of which are singletons. The sample was peripheral blood, taken before any cancer treatment. These receptors were collected from a woman aged 40 to 75 with stage I lung adenocarcinoma.

The J gene is TRBJ1-1, the V gene TRBV4-3; 7 bases are a match to TRBD1. The CDR3 consists of 16 residues. Per the germline V gene, CDR1 is LGHNA and CDR2 is YSLEER. The junction had 9 bases not matched to a gene; V was cut back by 1 base and J by 4 bases. The chain's CDR3 is CASSQGVMAGGTEAFF. CDR3 coding DNA: TGCGCCAGCAGCCAAGGTGTGATGGCAGGGGGCACTGAAGCTTTCTTT.

The chain links TRBV7-9 to TRBJ2-3; D possibly corresponds to TRBD2 (6 bases). Trimming stripped 8 bases from V and 0 bases from J, with 18 bases between. CDR1 is SEHNR, CDR2 FQNEAQ, per germline (reference sequence). This CDR3 region has 16 residues. The CDR3: CASCPGLRTSTDTQYF. CDR3 coding DNA: TGTGCCAGCTGCCCGGGACTCAGAACTAGCACAGATACGCAGTATTTT.

This clone was found a few times. V is TRBV4-3 and J is TRBJ1-1; possible D gene TRBD1, 6 bases. The CDR3 is 17 residues long. Trimming shortened V by 0 bases and J by 8 bases, and 22 bases separated the two germline ends. Germline-derived CDR1 and CDR2 are LGHNA and YSLEER. The CDR3 protein is CASSQDRRGTTNQEAFF. The CDR3 DNA follows: TGCGCCAGCAGCCAAGATCGTCGCGGGACAACCAACCAAGAAGCTTTCTTT.

The genes are TRBV5-1 and TRBJ1-2, with 11 positions matching TRBD1. This CDR3 has 15 amino acids. Trimming at V came to 2 bases and at J to 5 bases, leaving 5 bases not matched to a gene. CDR1 and CDR2 (germline): SGHRS, YFSETQ. The DNA for the CDR3 is TGCGCCAGCAGCTTCGCCGGGACAGGGGGTTATGGCTACACCTTC. Protein sequence: CASSFAGTGGYGYTF.

V gene TRBV15 combines with J gene TRBJ1-4; 7 bases fit TRBD1. This CDR3 comprises 16 residues. The V gene end was trimmed by 3 bases and the J gene end by 8 bases; junction bases not matched to a gene: 12. CDR1 and CDR2 from the germline V gene are LNHNV and YYDKDF (reference sequence). For the CDR3, the DNA is TGTGCCACCAGCAGTCGTACAGGGGTAGCGGGGGAAAAACTGTTTTTT. Translation gives CATSSRTGVAGEKLFF. The variable domain in full, completed from reference TRBV15 and TRBJ1-4, reads DAMVIQNPRYQVTQFGKPVTLSCSQTLNHNVMYWYQQKSSQAPKLLFHYYDKDFNNEADTPDNFQSRRPNTSFCFLDIRSPGLGDTAMYLCATSSRTGVAGEKLFFGSGTQLSVL.

The CDR3 protein is CASTQFAGQGSYNEQFF. CDR3 DNA: TGTGCCAGCACTCAATTCGCGGGGCAGGGGTCCTACAATGAGCAGTTCTTC. The rearrangement links TRBV27 to TRBJ2-1; D is possibly TRBD1 or TRBD2 (6 bases each). The CDR3 sequence is 17 residues long. Trimming cost V 7 bases and J 1 base, with 20 bases left between them. From germline, CDR1 is MNHEY and CDR2 SMNVEV (reference sequence).

This sequence joins TRBV28 and TRBJ2-7; 9 bases match TRBD1. Trimming at V came to 6 bases and at J to 5 bases, leaving 8 bases not matched to a gene. This CDR3 spans 14 amino acids. Germline lookup yields CDR1 MDHEN and CDR2 SYDVKM. This CDR3 is CASSRQGQGNEQYF. CDR3 sequence (DNA): TGTGCCAGCAGCCGCCAGGGACAGGGTAACGAGCAGTACTTC.

The V gene is TRBV5-1, the J gene TRBJ1-2; D possibly corresponds to TRBD1 (5 bases). The CDR3 is made up of 16 amino acids. From germline, CDR1 is SGHRS and CDR2 YFSETQ. Trimming took 4 bases from V and 5 from J, leaving 21 bases between them. The CDR3 DNA sequence: TGCGCCAGCAGCCTAGGACACCGGGATGTGGTTTATGGCTACACCTTC. Protein sequence: CASSLGHRDVVYGYTF.

The V and J genes are TRBV7-8 and TRBJ2-6; TRBD1 aligns across 10 bases. CDR3 length equals 19 residues. Germline V lookup: CDR1 SGHVS, CDR2 FQNEAQ. Trimming took 1 base from V and 1 from J; bases not matched to a gene: 7. The CDR3 DNA reads TGTGCCAGCAGCTTAGGTCGACAGGGGGCATGGTCTGGGGCCAACGTCCTGACTTTC. Protein: CASSLGRQGAWSGANVLTF.

This chain joins TRBV7-2 and TRBJ2-1; the match to TRBD1 covers 11 bases. Per the germline V gene, CDR1 is SGHTA and CDR2 is FQGNSA. The CDR3 extends over 15 amino acids. V was pared by 5 bases and J by 6 bases, with 6 bases of the junction left unmatched. For the CDR3, the DNA is TGTGCCAGCAGCCTAAGGGGACAGGGGGGCAATGAGCAGTTCTTC. Translation: CASSLRGQGGNEQFF.